Reported below is one TCR beta chain. Its antigen is still unknown. No base-level quality is on record; no much larger clone is a single base apart. Amplification of TCR beta CDR3 regions was carried out from RNA transcripts. A first-round RT-PCR of the TCR CDR3 used the HTBI primer set with the Qiagen OneStep RT-PCR kit. Libraries were constructed in a second round of multiplex PCR, after which size selection and purification were carried out. The libraries were sequenced on an Illumina HiSeq2000 using paired-end 100 bp reads. In the paper's pipeline: Raw data were processed with SOAPnuke, discarding reads with adapters, uncalled bases, mean Phred below 15, or no exact constant-primer or identifier match. High-quality paired reads were merged using COPE v1.2.5, and each unique nucleotide sequence was defined as a clonotype. MiTCR v1.1 was used to align the clonotypes against IMGT TRBV, TRBD and TRBJ reference segments. The analysis included only V-J combinations with a frequency above 0.0001, which together covered 99% to 99.2% of the repertoires. The TCS score was defined as the ratio of F50 (clonal expansion) to E x V (chaos), calculated using BLOSUM62-based TCRdist between CDR3 peptides within each V-J. Welch's t-statistics and random forest reduced roughly 500 V-J features to 13, which were used in a naive Bayes classifier (R e1071). Using fastp trimming at Q25 and MiXCR clonotype assembly, TCRdb reanalyzed the public sequencing data and kept in-frame beta chains. Rows with one shared CDR3 protein collapse into an entry with the most common genes and DNA. The V and J calls here are based on TCRdb, not the publication. In all, the sample holds hundreds of thousands of distinct CDR3 sequences, and roughly 20% of those were seen once. The ten largest clonotypes hold around a third of the sample.

These data originate in a study of T cells in Graves' hyperthyroidism and ophthalmopathy (dated by TCRdb to the late 2010s). Concerning the study at large: Peripheral blood was collected at initial diagnosis, before any treatment. A discovery cohort of fewer than 110 patients, roughly 45 with Graves' ophthalmopathy and under 60 with stable Graves' hyperthyroidism, was used to find distinguishing TCR V-J signatures. Prospective prediction of ophthalmopathy was tested in an independent validation cohort consisting of 18 to 20 hyperthyroidism patients and some 17 patients who later progressed to ophthalmopathy. After blood sampling, hyperthyroidism patients were treated with methimazole at a starting dose of 30 mg daily, and ophthalmopathy patients were treated with high-dose intravenous methylprednisolone. The paper describes TCR Vbeta CDR3 sequencing of 120 to 150 peripheral blood samples, made up of 43 ophthalmopathy patients, around 78 hyperthyroidism patients and 17 progressor patients. For training and testing, the 100 patients in the discovery cohort were randomly divided in a 7:3 ratio. In addition, the study compared T-cell repertoires in thyroid tissue and in blood from 6 or 7 Graves' hyperthyroidism patients. Paper-wide results and their limitations: Ophthalmopathy was separated from stable hyperthyroidism by a 13 V-J signature model, with just over 85% sensitivity and about 81% specificity obtained in cross-validation and 80%/75% obtained in testing. During validation, the model predicted progression to ophthalmopathy a median of approximately 6.5 months ahead of onset, with around 71% sensitivity and 72% to 80% specificity. Most expanded thyroid clonotypes (frequency above 0.001) were also detected in blood, suggesting blood repertoires may reflect thyroid immune responses. Sample size was not statistically predetermined, and blinding of investigators to group allocation was not performed.

From a lookup of the germline V gene, CDR1 and CDR2 are MNHEY and SVGAGI. There are 17 amino acids in the CDR3, from cysteine to phenylalanine inclusive. The only DNA kept is the CDR3, 51 bases in frame from the first base. V loses 0 bases, J loses 0 bases, and the germline ends lie 11 bases apart. In the ophthalmopathy patients, disease was moderately to severely active, with a Clinical Activity Score of 3 or more, a NOSPECS grade of 4 or more, and a duration of less than 3 months. Any patient with an uncontrolled infection, another autoimmune disease, pregnancy or lactation was excluded. Diagnoses were based on clinical symptoms, serum thyroxine and TRAb, thyroid ultrasound and orbital computed tomography. PBMCs were separated from roughly 10 ml of fresh peripheral blood using Ficoll-Paque density gradient centrifugation. Total RNA was extracted using Trizol reagent, and RNA quality was assessed on an Agilent 2100 Bioanalyzer.

The chain employs TRBV6-5 and TRBJ2-2, with the D gene uncertain. The source material was blood. This clonotype was sampled from a young man with Graves' ophthalmopathy. CDR3 region: CASSYSTGRPNTGELFF. The nucleotides read TGTGCCAGCAGTTACTCTACTGGGCGGCCGAACACCGGGGAGCTGTTTTTT.